What follows describes a single T cell receptor (beta chain). The data originate from a study of blood T cell repertoires in COVID-19. As for the study in general: The United States, Italy and Spain supplied acute and convalescent COVID-19 samples.

In the study's own analysis: Reference gene primer amplification in the assay estimated nucleated cell counts. Libraries were prepared by immunoSEQ multiplex PCR; TCRdb keeps only in-frame clonotypes and omits some of them. V and J calls and clone size are as listed in that table; D and trimming were resolved from the DNA. The data contain under 200,000 clones, around 77% of them singletons. The V and J ends lost 3 bases and 6 bases respectively, with 6 bases between them. The CDR3 runs 11 residues. Germline V CDR1 and CDR2: SEHNR, FQNEAQ (reference sequence). This receptor was obtained from a man aged 60 to 69 with active or convalescent COVID-19. The chain employs TRBV7-9 and TRBJ2-7; D uncertain. The sequenced sample was peripheral blood. CDR3 loop: CASSLISEQYF. CDR3 DNA: TGTGCCAGCAGCTTGATTAGCGAGCAGTACTTC.